Below, one T cell receptor (beta chain) is given with its context. The clone's antigen remains unknown. Qualities for individual bases were not recorded, and no much larger clone is one base off. This sample is drawn from a study of T cell changes during pregnancy in multiple sclerosis (dated by TCRdb to between 2018 and 2021). Study-level background: The study looked at changes in the T cell repertoire across pregnancy in women with multiple sclerosis.

The library was produced with the immunoSEQ multiplex PCR assay. The clones in this table, taken by TCRdb from immuneACCESS, are in-frame only. Not every clone is retained; where verified, under half of the shortfall comes from an unresolved V gene, and the cause of the rest is unknown. The sample contains over 65,000 clones, roughly 90% of them found a single time. The ten top clones hold approximately 2.4% of the sample. The sample was peripheral blood, taken in the first trimester of pregnancy. This sequence originates from a female donor with multiple sclerosis, enrolled in a pregnancy study.

The CDR3 here reads CASSEVGRSGNTIYF. The DNA is as follows: TGTGCCAGCAGTGAAGTGGGCCGGTCTGGAAACACCATATATTTT. Rearrangement joined TRBV25-1 to TRBJ1-3, with no confidently assigned D gene. The germline V gene encodes CDR1 MGHDK and CDR2 SYGVNS. The CDR3 numbers 15 residues from cysteine through phenylalanine. Only CDR3 DNA remains: 45 bases, in frame from the first base. V is shortened by 2 bases, J by 1 base, and the region joining them spans 9 bases.